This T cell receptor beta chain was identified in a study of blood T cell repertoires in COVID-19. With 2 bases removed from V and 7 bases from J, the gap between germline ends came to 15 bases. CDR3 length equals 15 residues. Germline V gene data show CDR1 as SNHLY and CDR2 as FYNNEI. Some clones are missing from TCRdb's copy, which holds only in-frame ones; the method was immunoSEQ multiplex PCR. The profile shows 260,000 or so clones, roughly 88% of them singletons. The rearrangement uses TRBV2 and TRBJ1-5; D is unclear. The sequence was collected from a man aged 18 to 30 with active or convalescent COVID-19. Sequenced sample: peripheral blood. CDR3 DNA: TGTGCCAGCAGTGAATCTCTTTTCCAGAAGCAGCCCCAGCATTTT. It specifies CASSESLFQKQPQHF.